These 21 T cell receptor beta chains originate from one sample sequenced in a study of blood T cell repertoires in COVID-19. The method was immunoSEQ multiplex PCR; TCRdb's version includes in-frame clones alone and lacks a portion of them. The sample comprises fewer than 200,000 clones, over 60% of which are singletons, and less than 30% rests with the top ten. The sample was peripheral blood. Receptors were obtained from a woman between 65 and 79 years old with acute or convalescent COVID-19.

This sequence joins TRBV6-5 and TRBJ1-2; D unclear. With 4 bases removed from V and 7 bases from J, the gap between germline ends came to 7 bases. The CDR3 covers 11 residues. Germline V gene data show CDR1 as MNHEY and CDR2 as SVGAGI. CDR3 residues: CASSFGAGYTF. As DNA, the CDR3 is TGTGCCAGCAGTTTTGGAGCTGGCTACACCTTC.

The rearrangement uses TRBV2 and TRBJ2-7, with 7 bases aligning to TRBD1. Germline loops: CDR1 SNHLY, CDR2 FYNNEI. This CDR3 is built from 13 residues. V trimming: 6 bases; J trimming: 2 bases; junction bases outside the gene matches: 4. In DNA, the CDR3 is TGTGCCAGCAGGGGACAGATCCCCTACGAGCAGTACTTC. This gives the protein CASRGQIPYEQYF.

V and J are TRBV19 and TRBJ2-2; 8 bases fit TRBD2. Germline CDR1 is LNHDA and CDR2 is SQIVND (reference sequence). The CDR3 consists of 15 residues. V shed 5 bases and J 1 base; nucleotides not matched to a gene: 3. The CDR3: CASSRSGGNTGELFF. CDR3 in DNA: TGTGCCAGTAGTCGGAGCGGGGGGAACACCGGGGAGCTGTTTTTT.

The chain is built from TRBV5-5 and TRBJ2-3, with 10 nucleotides matching TRBD1. This CDR3 is 16 amino acids long. Per germline, CDR1 SGHKS and CDR2 YYEKEE (reference sequence). The trim removed 2 bases at V and 5 bases at J, leaving 8 bases unmatched. DNA of the CDR3: TGTGCCAGCAGCTTTATCCCTGACAGGGGGCAAGATACGCAGTATTTT. This gives the protein CASSFIPDRGQDTQYF.

This clone was counted a single time. V is TRBV5-1 and J is TRBJ2-7; maybe TRBD2 (6 bases). Trimming took off 1 base at V and 0 bases at J, with 14 bases between the two ends. Germline CDR1 and CDR2: SGHRS and YFSETQ. CDR3 length: 16 amino acids. This CDR3 is CASSLSTAGSSYEQYF. CDR3 DNA: TGCGCCAGCAGCTTGTCGACGGCCGGGAGCTCCTACGAGCAGTACTTC.

The chain employs TRBV5-1 and TRBJ2-1; a weak D match, TRBD2 (6 bases). The CDR3 consists of 17 residues. V lost 0 bases and J lost 8, with 21 bases in between. In germline, CDR1 is SGHRS, CDR2 YFSETQ. CDR3 nucleotide sequence: TGCGCCAGCAGCTTGGGACTAGTCTGGACTTTATCGGATGAGCAGTTCTTC. The encoded protein is CASSLGLVWTLSDEQFF.

The chain links TRBV21-1 to TRBJ1-5. TRBV21-1 is recorded as a pseudogene. This CDR3 comprises 16 residues. In DNA, the CDR3 is TGTGCCAGCACCCCCCCCGCCGGGGGGGATGATCAGCCCCAGCATTTT. Protein: CASTPPAGGDDQPQHF.

This clone occurred once. This sequence joins TRBV24-1 and TRBJ2-1; the match to TRBD2 covers 11 bases. The germline CDR1 and CDR2 sequences are KGHDR and SFDVKD. This CDR3 comprises 18 residues. The V segment lost 1 base and the J segment 6 bases; nucleotides outside the gene matches: 10. The CDR3 spells CATSDFIPRTSGCNEQFF. In DNA form, the CDR3 reads TGTGCCACCAGTGATTTCATACCTAGGACTAGCGGGTGCAATGAGCAGTTCTTC.

J is TRBJ2-1 and V is TRBV9, with 13 nucleotides matching TRBD2. Germline V gene sequence: CDR1 SGDLS, CDR2 YYNGEE. V was clipped by 3 bases and J by 10 bases; unmatched bases: 4. The CDR3 is 14 residues long. The CDR3 spells CASSARTSGSEQFF. The CDR3 bases are TGTGCCAGCAGCGCCAGGACTAGCGGGAGCGAGCAGTTCTTC.

V gene TRBV19 combines with J gene TRBJ2-5; D call uncertain. The V and J ends lost 2 bases and 0 bases respectively, with 4 bases between them. Germline CDR1 and CDR2: LNHDA and SQIVND (reference sequence). The CDR3 totals 13 residues. This CDR3 reads CASSIQDQETQYF. The CDR3 DNA follows: TGTGCCAGTAGTATACAGGACCAAGAGACCCAGTACTTC.

This clone was detected a few times. The sample has other DNA sequences that encode this CDR3 too. CDR3 bases: TGTGCCAGTAGTATCGGACTAGCGGGTTCTTACGAGCAGTACTTC. It specifies CASSIGLAGSYEQYF. This chain links TRBV19 with TRBJ2-7; 11 bases agree with TRBD2. CDR1 and CDR2 from the germline V gene are LNHDA and SQIVND (reference sequence). The CDR3 extends over 15 amino acids. Trimming removed 3 bases from V and 4 bases from J; junction bases left unmatched: 5.

The chain recombines TRBV30 with TRBJ1-5, with a weak D call TRBD1 (6 bases). The length of the CDR3 is 13 residues. Germline loops: CDR1 GTSNPN, CDR2 SVGIG (reference sequence). Deletions cut 1 base from V and 4 bases from J, with 8 bases between. DNA for the CDR3: TGTGCCTGGAGTGGGGGGCTTAATCAGCCCCAGCATTTT. Its protein is CAWSGGLNQPQHF. Full variable domain (missing parts from reference TRBV30 and TRBJ1-5): SQTIHQWPATLVQPVGSPLSLECTVEGTSNPNLYWYRQAAGRGLQLLFYSVGIGQISSEVPQNLSASRPQDRQFILSSKKLLLSDSGFYLCAWSGGLNQPQHFGDGTRLSIL.

V gene TRBV14 combines with J gene TRBJ1-2; TRBD1 matches 7 bases. V shed 4 bases and J 7 bases; nucleotides not matched to a gene: 12. The CDR3 contains 15 residues. The V gene's germline CDR1 is SGHDN and CDR2 FVKESK. The CDR3 nucleotides read TGTGCCAGCAGCCCCGAGGGGGCGCGGAGTATTGGCTACACCTTC. It translates to CASSPEGARSIGYTF.

V and J are TRBV4-2 and TRBJ1-2; TRBD1 matches 7 bases. Per germline, CDR1 LGHNA and CDR2 YNFKEQ. CDR3 length: 16 amino acids. V trimming: 1 base; J trimming: 8 bases; junction bases outside the gene matches: 13. For the CDR3, the DNA is TGTGCCAGCAGCCAAGTCGCGCCGGAGGGGGCTGAGGGCTACACCTTC. This sequence encodes CASSQVAPEGAEGYTF.

This chain uses TRBV27 with TRBJ1-1, with a tentative D call TRBD1 (6 bases). The CDR3 spans 17 residues. Germline V lookup: CDR1 MNHEY, CDR2 SMNVEV (reference sequence). V was shortened by 5 bases and J by 10 bases, with 29 bases between the two germline ends. DNA of the CDR3: TGTGCCAGCAGTACGACGGTCGAGACAGGTCGCGGGGGAGTAGCTTTCTTT. Translation: CASSTTVETGRGGVAFF.

A single count supports this clone. The rearrangement uses TRBV7-9 and TRBJ1-2, with D hard to call. Trimming cost V 5 bases and J 5 bases, with 21 bases left between them. This CDR3 has 16 residues. Germline CDR1 is SEHNR and CDR2 is FQNEAQ (reference sequence). The CDR3 loop reads CASSGFRERRNYGYTF. The CDR3 DNA reads TGTGCCAGCAGCGGGTTTCGGGAGCGAAGGAATTATGGCTACACCTTC.

The V and J genes are TRBV4-2 and TRBJ1-1; possible D gene TRBD1, 5 bases. The V and J ends lost 4 bases and 8 bases respectively, with 20 bases between them. Per the germline V gene, CDR1 is LGHNA and CDR2 is YNFKEQ. The CDR3 is made up of 15 amino acids. The CDR3 here is CASSRAPQVGGEAFF. CDR3 coding DNA: TGTGCCAGCAGCCGGGCTCCCCAGGTCGGGGGAGAAGCTTTCTTT.

This chain links TRBV12-5 with TRBJ2-5; TRBD1 matches at 7 bases. The CDR3 has 13 residues. Germline-derived CDR1 and CDR2 are LGHNT and FRNRAP. The ends lost 4 bases at V and 2 bases at J; junction bases unmatched: 1. The CDR3 coding sequence is TGTGCTAGTGGTTCGGGACAGCAAGAGACCCAGTACTTC. Protein: CASGSGQQETQYF.

This rearrangement joins TRBV15 to TRBJ2-1; 7 bases line up with TRBD1. Germline CDR1 LNHNV, CDR2 YYDKDF (reference sequence). The CDR3 is made up of 13 amino acids. V shed 4 bases, J shed 5 bases, and the junction held 2 bases outside the gene matches. DNA for the CDR3: TGTGCCACCAGCATACAGGGGAACAATGAGCAGTTCTTC. It is translated as CATSIQGNNEQFF.

The chain has TRBV5-1 and TRBJ2-1; 12 nucleotides line up with TRBD2. CDR3 length equals 15 residues. Germline trimming cut 1 base from V and 4 bases from J; bases unmatched to any gene: 0. Germline CDR1 SGHRS, CDR2 YFSETQ. DNA for the CDR3: TGCGCCAGCAGCTTGACTAGCGGGGGGTACAATGAGCAGTTCTTC. It yields the protein CASSLTSGGYNEQFF.

The V gene is TRBV9, the J gene TRBJ1-6, with 7 bases lining up with TRBD1. The CDR3 spans 15 residues. J was trimmed by 6 bases and V by 3 bases; bases with no gene match: 6. Germline-derived CDR1 and CDR2 are SGDLS and YYNGEE. The CDR3 nucleotides are TGTGCCAGCAGCGGGGGCAGGGGGATTAATTCACCCCTCCACTTT. Translation: CASSGGRGINSPLHF.